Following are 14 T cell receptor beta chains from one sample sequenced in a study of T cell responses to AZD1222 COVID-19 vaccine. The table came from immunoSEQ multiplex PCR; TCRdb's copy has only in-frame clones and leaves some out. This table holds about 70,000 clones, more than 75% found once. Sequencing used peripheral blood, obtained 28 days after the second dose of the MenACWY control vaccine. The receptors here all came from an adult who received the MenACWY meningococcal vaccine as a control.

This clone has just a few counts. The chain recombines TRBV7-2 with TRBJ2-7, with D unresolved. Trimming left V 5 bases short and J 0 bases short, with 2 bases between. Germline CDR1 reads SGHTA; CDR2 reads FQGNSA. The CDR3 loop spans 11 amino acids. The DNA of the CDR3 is TGTGCCAGCAGCGTCTCCTACGAGCAGTACTTC. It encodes CASSVSYEQYF.

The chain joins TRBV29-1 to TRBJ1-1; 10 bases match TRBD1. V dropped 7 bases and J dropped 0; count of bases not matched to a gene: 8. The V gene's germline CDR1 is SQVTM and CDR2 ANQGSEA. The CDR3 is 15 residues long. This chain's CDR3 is CSAAGTGVLNTEAFF. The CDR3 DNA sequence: TGCAGCGCCGCCGGGACAGGGGTACTGAACACTGAAGCTTTCTTT.

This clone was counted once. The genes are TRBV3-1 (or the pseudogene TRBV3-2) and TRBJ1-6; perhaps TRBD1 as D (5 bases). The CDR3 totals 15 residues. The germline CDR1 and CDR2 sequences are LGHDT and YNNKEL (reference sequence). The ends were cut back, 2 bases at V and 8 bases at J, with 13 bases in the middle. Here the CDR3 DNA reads TGTGCCAGCAGCCAATTACCGGGGGAAGATTCACCCCTCCACTTT. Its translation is CASSQLPGEDSPLHF.

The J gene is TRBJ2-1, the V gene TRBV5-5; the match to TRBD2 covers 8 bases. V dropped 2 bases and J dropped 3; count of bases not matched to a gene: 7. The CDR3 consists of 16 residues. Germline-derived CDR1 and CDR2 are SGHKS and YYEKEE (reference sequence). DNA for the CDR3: TGTGCCAGCAGCTTTGGTAAGCGGGGGAGCTACAATGAGCAGTTCTTC. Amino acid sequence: CASSFGKRGSYNEQFF.

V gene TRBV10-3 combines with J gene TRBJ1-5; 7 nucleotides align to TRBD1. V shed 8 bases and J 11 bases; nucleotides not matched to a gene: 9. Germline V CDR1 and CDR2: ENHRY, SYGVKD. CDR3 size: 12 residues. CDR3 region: CAIGTVGGAQHF. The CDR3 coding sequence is TGTGCCATCGGGACAGTCGGTGGAGCCCAGCATTTT.

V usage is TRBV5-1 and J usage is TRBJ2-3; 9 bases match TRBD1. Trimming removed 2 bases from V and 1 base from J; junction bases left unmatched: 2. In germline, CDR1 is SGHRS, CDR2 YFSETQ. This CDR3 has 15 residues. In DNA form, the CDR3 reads TGCGCCAGCAGCTTTGGACAGGGGCGCACAGATACGCAGTATTTT. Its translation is CASSFGQGRTDTQYF.

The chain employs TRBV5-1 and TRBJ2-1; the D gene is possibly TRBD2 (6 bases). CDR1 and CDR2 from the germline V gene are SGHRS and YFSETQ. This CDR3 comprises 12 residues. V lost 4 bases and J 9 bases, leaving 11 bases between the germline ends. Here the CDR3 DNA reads TGCGCCAGCAGCGCGGAGGGTCCTGAGCAGTTCTTC. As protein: CASSAEGPEQFF.

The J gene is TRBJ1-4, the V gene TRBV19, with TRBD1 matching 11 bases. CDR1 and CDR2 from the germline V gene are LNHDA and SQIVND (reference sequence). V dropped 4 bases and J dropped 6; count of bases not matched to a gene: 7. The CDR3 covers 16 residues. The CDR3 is CASSSRRTGGDEKLFF. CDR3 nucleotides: TGTGCCAGTAGTAGCCGCCGGACAGGGGGCGATGAAAAACTGTTTTTT.

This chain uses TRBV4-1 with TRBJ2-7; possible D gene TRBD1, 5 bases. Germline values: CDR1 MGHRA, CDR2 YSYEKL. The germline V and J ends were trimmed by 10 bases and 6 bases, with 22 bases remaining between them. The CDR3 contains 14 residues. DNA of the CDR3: TGCGCCATGGAGATCTCAGGGTGGTTAGGCGAGCAGTACTTC. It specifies CAMEISGWLGEQYF.

The CDR3 protein is CASTRGPAGTGDSPLHF. In DNA, the CDR3 is TGTGCCAGCACCCGGGGGCCAGCCGGTACAGGGGATTCACCCCTCCACTTT. The chain carries TRBV3-1 (or the pseudogene TRBV3-2) and TRBJ1-6; 7 bases align to TRBD1. V shed 7 bases, J shed 8 bases, and the junction held 17 bases outside the gene matches. CDR3 length: 17 residues. The V gene's germline CDR1 is LGHDT and CDR2 YNNKEL (reference sequence).

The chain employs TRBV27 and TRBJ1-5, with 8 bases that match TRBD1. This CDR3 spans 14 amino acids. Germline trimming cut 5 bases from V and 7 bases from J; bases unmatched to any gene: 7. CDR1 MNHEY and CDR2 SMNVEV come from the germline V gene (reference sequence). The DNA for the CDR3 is TGTGCCAGCAGTGCGACAGGGGAGGGACAGCCCCAGCATTTT. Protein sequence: CASSATGEGQPQHF.

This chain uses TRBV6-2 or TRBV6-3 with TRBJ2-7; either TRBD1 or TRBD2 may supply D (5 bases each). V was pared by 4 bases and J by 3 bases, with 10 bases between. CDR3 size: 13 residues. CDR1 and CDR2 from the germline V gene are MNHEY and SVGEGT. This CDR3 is CASSLGRNYEQYF. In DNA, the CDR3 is TGTGCCAGCAGTTTGGGACGGAACTACGAGCAGTACTTC.

This CDR3 reads CATSDPRDTYNEQFF. CDR3 DNA sequence: TGTGCCACCAGTGATCCCCGGGACACCTACAATGAGCAGTTCTTC. V usage is TRBV24-1 and J usage is TRBJ2-1, with a tentative D call TRBD1 (6 bases). This CDR3 has 15 amino acids. Trimming removed 3 bases at V and 2 bases at J, with 10 bases between. The V gene's germline CDR1 is KGHDR and CDR2 SFDVKD.

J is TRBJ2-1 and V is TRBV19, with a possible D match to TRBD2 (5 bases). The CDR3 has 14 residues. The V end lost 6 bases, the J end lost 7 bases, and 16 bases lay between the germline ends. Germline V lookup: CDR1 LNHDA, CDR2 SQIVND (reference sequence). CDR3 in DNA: TGTGCCAGTAGGACTGGGGTTGGAGGAAATGAGCAGTTCTTC. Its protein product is CASRTGVGGNEQFF.